This is a list of T cell receptor beta chains from one sample in a study of blood T cell repertoires in COVID-19. Using immunoSEQ multiplex PCR, the repertoire was profiled, and TCRdb retains in-frame clones only, with some absent. The sample lists 250,000 or so clones; approximately 86% were seen once. The sequencing input was PBMCs or T cells enriched from blood (not recorded which). The receptors originated from a woman between 45 and 60 years old who had recovered from COVID-19. The CDR3 runs from the conserved cysteine through the conserved F or W. D genes are given only for firm matches.

j_call v_call cdr3_length d_call cdr3_aa
TRBJ1-1 TRBV11-2 14 - CASSLRSMNTEAFF
TRBJ1-1 TRBV18 12 - CASSVSREVGFF
TRBJ1-5 TRBV2 14 - CASSGDYSNQPQHF
TRBJ1-1 TRBV27 17 TRBD1 CASSLRGPGGINTEAFF
TRBJ2-7 TRBV23-1 20 - CASSQSREGQGERLGYEQYF
TRBJ2-2 TRBV30 12 - CAWSRGHGELFF
TRBJ2-1 TRBV19 15 TRBD2 CASKPGTSGYNEQFF
TRBJ1-1 TRBV7-3 13 - CASSLTRGTEAFF
TRBJ2-3 TRBV9 16 - CASSVEAGYGTDTQYF
TRBJ2-1 TRBV10-3 15 TRBD2 CASFGLASSYNEQFF
TRBJ1-1 TRBV6-5 14 - CASTNSGGGLEAFF